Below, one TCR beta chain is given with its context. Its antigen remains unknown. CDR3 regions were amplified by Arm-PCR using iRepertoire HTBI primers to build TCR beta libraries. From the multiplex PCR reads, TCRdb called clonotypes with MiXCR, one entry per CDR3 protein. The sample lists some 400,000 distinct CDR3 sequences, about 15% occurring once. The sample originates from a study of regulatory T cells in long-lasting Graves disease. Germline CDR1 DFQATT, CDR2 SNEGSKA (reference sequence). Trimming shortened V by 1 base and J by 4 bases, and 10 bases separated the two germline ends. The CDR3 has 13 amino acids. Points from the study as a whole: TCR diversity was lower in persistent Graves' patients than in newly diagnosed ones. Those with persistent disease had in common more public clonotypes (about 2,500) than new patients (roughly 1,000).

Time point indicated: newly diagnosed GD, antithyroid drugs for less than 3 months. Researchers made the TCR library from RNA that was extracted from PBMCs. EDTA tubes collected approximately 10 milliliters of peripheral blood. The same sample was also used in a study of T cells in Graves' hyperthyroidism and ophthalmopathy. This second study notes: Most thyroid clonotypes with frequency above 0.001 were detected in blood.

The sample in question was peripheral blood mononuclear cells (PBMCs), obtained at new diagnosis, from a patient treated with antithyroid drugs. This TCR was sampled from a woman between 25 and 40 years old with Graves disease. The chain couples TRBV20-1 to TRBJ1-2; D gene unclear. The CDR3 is CSARVWTFYGYTF. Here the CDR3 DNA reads TGCAGTGCTAGAGTATGGACTTTCTATGGCTACACCTTC.